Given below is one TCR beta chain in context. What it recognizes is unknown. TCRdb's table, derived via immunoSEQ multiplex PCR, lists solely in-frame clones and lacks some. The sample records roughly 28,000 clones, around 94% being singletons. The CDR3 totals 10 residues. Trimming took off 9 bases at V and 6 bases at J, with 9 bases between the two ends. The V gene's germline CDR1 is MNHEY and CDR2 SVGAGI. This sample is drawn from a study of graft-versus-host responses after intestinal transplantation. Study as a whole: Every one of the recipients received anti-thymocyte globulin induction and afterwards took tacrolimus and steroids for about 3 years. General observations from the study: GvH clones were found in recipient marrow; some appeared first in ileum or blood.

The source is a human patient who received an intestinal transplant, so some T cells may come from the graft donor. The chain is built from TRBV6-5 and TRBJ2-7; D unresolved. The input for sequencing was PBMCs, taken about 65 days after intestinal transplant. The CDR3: CARTVVEQYF. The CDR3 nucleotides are TGTGCCAGAACTGTGGTCGAGCAGTACTTC.